This T cell receptor beta chain is drawn from a study of control samples from healthy donors and cancer patients. Only a few counts were recorded for this clone. The CDR3 has 13 amino acids. V was clipped by 5 bases and J by 3 bases, with 10 bases between them. Data came from immunoSEQ multiplex PCR; TCRdb stores just in-frame clones and leaves some out. The table has over 100,000 clones, approximately 90% seen once. The sample consisted of blood. The J gene is TRBJ1-2, the V gene TRBV12-3 or TRBV12-4, with D uncertain. This clonotype was obtained from a woman in her 50s in good health. The CDR3 spells CASSPTVHYGYTF. CDR3 nucleotides: TGTGCCAGCAGTCCGACCGTCCACTATGGCTACACCTTC.